The source of this T cell receptor beta chain is a study of OX40 agonist ivuxolimab in advanced cancers. Across the study: Roughly two fifths of patients had received prior checkpoint inhibitor therapy. Three partial responders included one hepatocellular carcinoma patient and two cutaneous melanoma patients.

Findings and caveats of the study: Expanded clones tended on average to be more numerous among CD8+ T cells than CD4+. At 0.1 to 3.0 mg/kg, clonal expansion of CD4+ and CD8+ blood T cells had occurred by week 6.

Clones were read by immunoSEQ multiplex PCR, and TCRdb kept only the in-frame ones, dropping some. The repertoire holds around 12,000 clones, approximately 82% seen once, with about 40% in the top ten. Regarding this clone: Its antigen is still unknown.

Germline CDR1 reads SEHNR; CDR2 reads FQNEAQ (reference sequence). The CDR3 loop spans 15 amino acids. Trimming took off 4 bases at V and 1 base at J, with 13 bases between the two ends. The chain has TRBV7-9 and TRBJ2-5, with a tentative D call TRBD1 (5 bases). This sequence originates from an adult with an advanced solid tumor such as melanoma, head and neck, liver or kidney cancer. The sequencing used CD4+ or CD8+ T cells sorted from blood, collected in a trial of the OX40 agonist ivuxolimab. The DNA of the CDR3 is TGTGCCAGCAGCTACCGACAGTCACTCCAAGAGACCCAGTACTTC. This sequence encodes CASSYRQSLQETQYF.